The clone carrying this T cell receptor beta chain was observed at least ten times. Its antigen remains unknown. The sample is drawn from a study of CD8 T cells in ankylosing spondylitis. Study-wide results and caveats: Seven to nine highly homologous variants made up a TCR beta motif, and this motif appeared characteristic of ankylosing spondylitis blood. Clones linked to disease were reported to show significant enrichment in matched ankylosing spondylitis synovial fluid.

From the 5' RACE reads, TCRdb called clonotypes with MiXCR, one entry per CDR3 protein. In the table there are about 240,000 distinct CDR3 sequences, about 9.1% of which are singletons. The sequence was obtained from a male donor with ankylosing spondylitis or in good health (not recorded which). The specimen sequenced was blood, either unsorted or a sorted T cell fraction (not recorded which).

Here the CDR3 reads CASSWGASYEQYF. The CDR3 coding sequence is TGTGCCAGCAGTTGGGGGGCCTCCTACGAGCAGTACTTC. This chain uses TRBV12-3 or TRBV12-4 with TRBJ2-7; D is perhaps TRBD1 or TRBD2 (6 bases each). Trimming removed 4 bases at V and 0 bases at J, with 7 bases between. The CDR3 consists of 13 residues.